This T cell receptor beta chain appears in the sequencing data of a study of OX40 agonist ivuxolimab in advanced cancers. Trimming cost V 5 bases and J 4 bases, with 12 bases left between them. The CDR3 has 14 amino acids. Germline CDR1 is LNHDA and CDR2 is SQIVND (reference sequence). The repertoire was sequenced with immunoSEQ multiplex PCR; TCRdb's copy has only in-frame clones and lacks some. The sample consists of around 48,000 clones, approximately 84% of them appearing once. The source was CD4+ or CD8+ T cells sorted from blood, collected in a trial of the OX40 agonist ivuxolimab. The J gene is TRBJ1-3, the V gene TRBV19; no reliable D call. This receptor was obtained from an adult with an advanced solid tumor such as melanoma, head and neck, liver or kidney cancer. The CDR3 DNA sequence: TGTGCCAGTAGTCCCGGCAGGTTCGGAAACACCATATATTTT. Translating it yields CASSPGRFGNTIYF.